This TCR beta chain was profiled in a study of response to subunit inactivated influenza vaccine. This clonotype was seen a single time. Its specificity is not known. Trimming took off 5 bases at V and 3 bases at J, with 14 bases between the two ends. This CDR3 is 13 amino acids long. The germline gives CDR1 DFQATT, CDR2 SNEGSKA (reference sequence). TCRdb passed the RT-PCR reads through MiXCR, listing each CDR3 protein once. The data show about 700,000 distinct CDR3 sequences, with about 15% seen just once and around 7.3% held by the top ten. Study-level points and caveats: The authors offered the suggestion that each seasonal influenza vaccination recruits few new T cells.

This clonotype was sampled from a man aged 45 to 65 who received an inactivated influenza vaccine. The gene calls are TRBV20-1 and TRBJ2-7; possible D gene TRBD1, 6 bases. The source material was PBMCs from blood, sampled roughly 2 weeks before vaccination. The DNA for the CDR3 is TGCAGTGCTGGACAGCGTGGAATCTACGAGCAGTACTTC. Protein sequence: CSAGQRGIYEQYF.